Here is one T cell receptor beta chain with its context. The antigen remains unidentified. This entry belongs to a study of CD8 T cells in ankylosing spondylitis. Broader study findings: Ankylosing spondylitis blood appeared to carry a characteristic TCR beta motif of roughly 8 highly homologous variants. Clones linked to disease, bearing a CD8+ phenotype, were relatively rare in peripheral blood. In ankylosing spondylitis patients, matched synovial fluid reportedly showed significant enrichment of disease-linked clones.

By quantitative 5'-RACE with molecular barcodes, the TCR beta libraries were made. TCRdb ran MiXCR on the 5' RACE reads and lists one entry per CDR3 protein. Of roughly 90,000 distinct CDR3 sequences in the sample, approximately 9.6% were seen once. The receptor was isolated from a male donor with ankylosing spondylitis. Material: blood, either unsorted or a sorted T cell fraction (not recorded which).

The CDR3 here is CASSLDGYGDYEQYV. The CDR3 DNA reads TGTGCCAGCAGCTTAGATGGGTACGGGGACTACGAGCAGTACGTC. This sequence joins TRBV7-2 and TRBJ2-7; D perhaps matches TRBD2 (5 bases). Trimming took off 1 base at V and 3 bases at J, with 13 bases between the two ends. CDR3 length equals 15 residues. Looked up from germline, CDR1 is SGHTA and CDR2 is FQGNSA.